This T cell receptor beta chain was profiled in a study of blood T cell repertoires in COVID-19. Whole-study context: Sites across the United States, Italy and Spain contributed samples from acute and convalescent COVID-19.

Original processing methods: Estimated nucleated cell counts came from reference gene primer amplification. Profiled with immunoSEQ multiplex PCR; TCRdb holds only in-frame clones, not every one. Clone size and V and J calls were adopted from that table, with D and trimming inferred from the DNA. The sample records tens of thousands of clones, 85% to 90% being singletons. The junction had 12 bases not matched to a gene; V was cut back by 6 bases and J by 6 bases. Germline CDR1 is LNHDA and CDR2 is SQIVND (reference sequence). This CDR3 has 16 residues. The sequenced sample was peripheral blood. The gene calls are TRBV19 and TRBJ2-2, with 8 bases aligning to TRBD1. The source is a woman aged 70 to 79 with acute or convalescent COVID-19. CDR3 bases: TGTGCCAGTAGCCTGTCGGGCCCACAGGGGGCCGGGGAGCTGTTTTTT. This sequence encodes CASSLSGPQGAGELFF.